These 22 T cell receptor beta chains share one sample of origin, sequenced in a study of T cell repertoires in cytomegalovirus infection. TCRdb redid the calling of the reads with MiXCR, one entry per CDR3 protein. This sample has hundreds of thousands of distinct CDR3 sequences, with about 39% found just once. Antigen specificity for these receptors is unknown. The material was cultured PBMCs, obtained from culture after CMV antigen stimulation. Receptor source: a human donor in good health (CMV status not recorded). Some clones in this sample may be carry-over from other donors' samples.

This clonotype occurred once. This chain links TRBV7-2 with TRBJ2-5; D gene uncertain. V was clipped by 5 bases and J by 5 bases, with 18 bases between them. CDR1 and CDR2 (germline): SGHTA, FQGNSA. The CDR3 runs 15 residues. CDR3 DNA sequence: TGTGCCAGCAGCCCGATAACCACGGTGCTGGAGACCCAGTACTTC. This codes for CASSPITTVLETQYF.

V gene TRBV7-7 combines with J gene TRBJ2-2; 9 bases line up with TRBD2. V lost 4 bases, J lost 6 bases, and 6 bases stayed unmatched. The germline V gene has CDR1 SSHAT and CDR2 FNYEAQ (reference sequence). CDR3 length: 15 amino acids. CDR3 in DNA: TGTGCCAGCAGCTCTGAAGCGGGAGGAGCCGGGGAGCTGTTTTTT. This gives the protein CASSSEAGGAGELFF.

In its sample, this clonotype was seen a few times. For the CDR3, the DNA is TGTGCCAGCAGGCTAGCGGGGGGGACAGATACGCAGTATTTT. Its protein product is CASRLAGGTDTQYF. The J gene is TRBJ2-3, the V gene TRBV2; TRBD2 aligns across 12 bases. This CDR3 has 14 amino acids. V trimming: 6 bases; J trimming: 3 bases; junction bases outside the gene matches: 1. Germline V gene lookup returns CDR1 SNHLY and CDR2 FYNNEI. The entire variable domain, with the rest obtained from reference TRBV2 and TRBJ2-3, is as follows: EPEVTQTPSHQVTQMGQEVILRCVPISNHLYFYWYRQILGQKVEFLVSFYNNEISEKSEIFDDQFSVERPDGSNFTLKIRSTKLEDSAMYFCASRLAGGTDTQYFGPGTRLTVL.

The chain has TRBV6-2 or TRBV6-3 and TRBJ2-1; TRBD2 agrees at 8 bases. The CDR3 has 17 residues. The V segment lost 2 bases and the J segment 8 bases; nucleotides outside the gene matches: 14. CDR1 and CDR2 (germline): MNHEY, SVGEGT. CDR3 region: CASSYPPGTRRPDEQFF. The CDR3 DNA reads TGTGCCAGCAGTTACCCCCCCGGGACTAGGCGTCCGGATGAGCAGTTCTTC.

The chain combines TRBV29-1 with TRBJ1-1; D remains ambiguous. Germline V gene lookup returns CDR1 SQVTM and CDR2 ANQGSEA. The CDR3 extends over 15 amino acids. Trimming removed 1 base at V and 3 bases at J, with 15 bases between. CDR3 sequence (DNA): TGCAGCGTTGAAGGTCTTGGGGTGGGGTACACTGAAGCTTTCTTT. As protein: CSVEGLGVGYTEAFF. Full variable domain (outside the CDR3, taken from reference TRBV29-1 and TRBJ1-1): SAVISQKPSRDICQRGTSLTIQCQVDSQVTMMFWYRQQPGQSLTLIATANQGSEATYESGFVIDKFPISRPNLTFSTLTVSNMSPEDSSIYLCSVEGLGVGYTEAFFGQGTRLTVV.

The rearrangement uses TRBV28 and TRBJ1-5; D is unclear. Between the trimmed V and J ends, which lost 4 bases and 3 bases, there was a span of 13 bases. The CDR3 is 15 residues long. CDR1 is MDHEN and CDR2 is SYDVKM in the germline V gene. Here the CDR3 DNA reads TGTGCCAGCAGTTCAGCCGGTGGAGACAATCAGCCCCAGCATTTT. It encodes CASSSAGGDNQPQHF.

The chain's CDR3 is CASSLAPNYGYTF. CDR3 in DNA: TGTGCCAGCAGCTTGGCCCCTAACTATGGCTACACCTTC. The chain carries TRBV5-6 and TRBJ1-2; D is unresolved. CDR3 size: 13 residues. In germline, CDR1 is SGHDT, CDR2 YYEEEE. The germline V and J ends were trimmed by 0 bases and 0 bases, with 3 bases remaining between them.

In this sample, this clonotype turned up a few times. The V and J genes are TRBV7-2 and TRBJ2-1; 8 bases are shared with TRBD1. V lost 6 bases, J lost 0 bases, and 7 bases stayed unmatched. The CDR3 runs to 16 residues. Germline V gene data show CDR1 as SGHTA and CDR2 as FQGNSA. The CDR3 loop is CASRPSTGGSYNEQFF. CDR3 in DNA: TGTGCCAGCAGACCCTCTACAGGGGGCTCCTACAATGAGCAGTTCTTC. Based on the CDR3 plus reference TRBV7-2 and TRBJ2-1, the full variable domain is GAGVSQSPSNKVTEKGKDVELRCDPISGHTALYWYRQSLGQGLEFLIYFQGNSAPDKSGLPSDRFSAERTGGSVSTLTIQRTQQEDSAVYLCASRPSTGGSYNEQFFGPGTRLTVL.

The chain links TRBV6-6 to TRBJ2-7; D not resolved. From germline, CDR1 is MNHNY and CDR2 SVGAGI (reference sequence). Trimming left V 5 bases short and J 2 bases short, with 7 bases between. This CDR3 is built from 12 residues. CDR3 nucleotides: TGTGCCAGCAGTCGGTGGCCCTACGAGCAGTACTTC. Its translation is CASSRWPYEQYF.

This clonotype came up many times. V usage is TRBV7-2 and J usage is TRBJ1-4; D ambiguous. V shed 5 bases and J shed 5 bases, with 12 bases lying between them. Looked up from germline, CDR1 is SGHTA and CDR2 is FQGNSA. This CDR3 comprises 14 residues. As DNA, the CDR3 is TGTGCCAGCAGCGCCCTGGACGGGAATGAAAAACTGTTTTTT. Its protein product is CASSALDGNEKLFF.

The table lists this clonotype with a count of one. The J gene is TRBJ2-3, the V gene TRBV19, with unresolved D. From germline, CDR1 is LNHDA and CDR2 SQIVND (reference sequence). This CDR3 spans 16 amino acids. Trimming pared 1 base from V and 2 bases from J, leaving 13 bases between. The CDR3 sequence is CASSIVETSPTDTQYF. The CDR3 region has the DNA TGTGCCAGTAGTATAGTGGAGACCAGCCCCACAGATACGCAGTATTTT. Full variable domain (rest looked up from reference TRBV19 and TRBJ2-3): DGGITQSPKYLFRKEGQNVTLSCEQNLNHDAMYWYRQDPGQGLRLIYYSQIVNDFQKGDIAEGYSVSREKKESFPLTVTSAQKNPTAFYLCASSIVETSPTDTQYFGPGTRLTVL.

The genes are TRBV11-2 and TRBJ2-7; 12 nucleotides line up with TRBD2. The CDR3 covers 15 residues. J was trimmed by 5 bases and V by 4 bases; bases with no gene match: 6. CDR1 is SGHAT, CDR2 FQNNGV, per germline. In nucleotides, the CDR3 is TGTGCCAGCAGCTCACGACTAGCGGGAGCCCACGAGCAGTACTTC. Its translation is CASSSRLAGAHEQYF. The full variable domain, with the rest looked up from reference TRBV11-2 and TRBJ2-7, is EAGVAQSPRYKIIEKRQSVAFWCNPISGHATLYWYQQILGQGPKLLIQFQNNGVVDDSQLPKDRFSAERLKGVDSTLKIQPAKLEDSAVYLCASSSRLAGAHEQYFGPGTRLTVT.

CDR3 amino acids: CASSPALWSYEQYF. DNA for the CDR3: TGTGCCAGCAGCCCCGCCTTGTGGTCCTACGAGCAGTACTTC. This rearrangement joins TRBV7-2 to TRBJ2-7, with D hard to call. Looked up from germline, CDR1 is SGHTA and CDR2 is FQGNSA. Trimming shortened V by 5 bases and J by 1 base, and 12 bases separated the two germline ends. This CDR3 is 14 amino acids long.

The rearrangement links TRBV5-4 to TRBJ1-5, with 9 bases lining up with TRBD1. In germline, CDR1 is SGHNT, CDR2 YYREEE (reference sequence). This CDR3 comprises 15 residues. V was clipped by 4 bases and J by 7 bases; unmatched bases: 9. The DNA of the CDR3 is TGTGCCAGCAGCCAAGGTGGCGACAGGGGGCAGCCCCAGCATTTT. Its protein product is CASSQGGDRGQPQHF.

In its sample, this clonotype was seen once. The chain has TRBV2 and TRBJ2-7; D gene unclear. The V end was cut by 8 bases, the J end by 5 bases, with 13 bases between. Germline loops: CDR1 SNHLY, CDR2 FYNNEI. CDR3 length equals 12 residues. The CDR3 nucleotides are TGTGCCAGCGTATTAGGCTCACACGAGCAGTACTTC. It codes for CASVLGSHEQYF.

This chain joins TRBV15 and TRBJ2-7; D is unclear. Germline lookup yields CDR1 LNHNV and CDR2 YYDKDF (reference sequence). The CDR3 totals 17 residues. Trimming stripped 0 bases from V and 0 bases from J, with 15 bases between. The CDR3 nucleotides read TGTGCCACCAGCAGAGATGGTCCACAACGACGCTCCTACGAGCAGTACTTC. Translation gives CATSRDGPQRRSYEQYF.

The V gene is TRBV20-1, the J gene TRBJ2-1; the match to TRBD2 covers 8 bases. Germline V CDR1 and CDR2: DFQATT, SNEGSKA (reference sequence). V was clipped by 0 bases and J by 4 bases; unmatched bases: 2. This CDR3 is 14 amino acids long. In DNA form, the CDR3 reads TGCAGTGCTAGAGACTCTAGCGGGTACAATGAGCAGTTCTTC. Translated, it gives CSARDSSGYNEQFF.

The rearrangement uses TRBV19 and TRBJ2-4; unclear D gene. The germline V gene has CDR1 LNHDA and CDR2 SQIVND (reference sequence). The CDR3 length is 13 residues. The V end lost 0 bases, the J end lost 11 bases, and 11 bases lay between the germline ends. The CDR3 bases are TGTGCCAGTAGTATAGATAGGATTGCCCTTCAGTACTTC. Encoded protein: CASSIDRIALQYF.

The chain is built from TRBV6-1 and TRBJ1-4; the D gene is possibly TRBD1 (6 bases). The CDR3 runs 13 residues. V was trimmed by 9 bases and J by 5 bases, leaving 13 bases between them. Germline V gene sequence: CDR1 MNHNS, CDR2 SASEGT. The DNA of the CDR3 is TGTGCCAGTCGACAGGACCTCAATGAAAAACTGTTTTTT. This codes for CASRQDLNEKLFF.

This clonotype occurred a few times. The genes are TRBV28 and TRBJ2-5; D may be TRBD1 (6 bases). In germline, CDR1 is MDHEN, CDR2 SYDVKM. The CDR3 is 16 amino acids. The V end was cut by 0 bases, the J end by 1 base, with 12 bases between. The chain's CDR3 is CASSLWGRGTQETQYF. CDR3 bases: TGTGCCAGCAGTTTATGGGGCAGGGGAACCCAAGAGACCCAGTACTTC. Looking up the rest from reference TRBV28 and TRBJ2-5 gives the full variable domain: DVKVTQSSRYLVKRTGEKVFLECVQDMDHENMFWYRQDPGLGLRLIYFSYDVKMKEKGDIPEGYSVSREKKERFSLILESASTNQTSMYLCASSLWGRGTQETQYFGPGTRLLVL.

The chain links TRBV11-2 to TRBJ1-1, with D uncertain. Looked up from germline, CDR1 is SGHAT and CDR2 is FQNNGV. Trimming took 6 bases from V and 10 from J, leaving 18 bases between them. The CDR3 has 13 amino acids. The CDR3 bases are TGTGCCAGCAGAAGTCTACGGGTGCCGGGAGCTTTCTTT. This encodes CASRSLRVPGAFF.

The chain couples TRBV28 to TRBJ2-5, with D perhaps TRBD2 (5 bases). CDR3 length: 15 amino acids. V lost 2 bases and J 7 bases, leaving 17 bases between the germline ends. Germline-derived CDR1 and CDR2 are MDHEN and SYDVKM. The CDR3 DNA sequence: TGTGCCAGCAGTTTACGACGTTCGGGGAGAGGGACCCAGTACTTC. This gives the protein CASSLRRSGRGTQYF.